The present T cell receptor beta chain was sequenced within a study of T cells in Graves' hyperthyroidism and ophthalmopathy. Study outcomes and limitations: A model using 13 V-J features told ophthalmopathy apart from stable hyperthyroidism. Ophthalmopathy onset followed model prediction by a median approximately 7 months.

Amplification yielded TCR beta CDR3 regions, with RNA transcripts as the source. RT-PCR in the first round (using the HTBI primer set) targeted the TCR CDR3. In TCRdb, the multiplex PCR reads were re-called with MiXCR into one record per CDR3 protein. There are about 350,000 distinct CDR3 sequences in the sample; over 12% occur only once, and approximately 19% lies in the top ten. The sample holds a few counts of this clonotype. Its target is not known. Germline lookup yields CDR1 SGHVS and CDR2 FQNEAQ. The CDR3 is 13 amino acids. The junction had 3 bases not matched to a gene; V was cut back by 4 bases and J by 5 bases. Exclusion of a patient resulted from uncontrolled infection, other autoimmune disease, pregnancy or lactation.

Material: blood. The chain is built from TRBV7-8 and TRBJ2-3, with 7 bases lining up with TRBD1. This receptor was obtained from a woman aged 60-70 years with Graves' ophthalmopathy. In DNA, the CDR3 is TGTGCCAGCAGCTCGGGACAGCTAGATACGCAGTATTTT. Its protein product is CASSSGQLDTQYF.